The 9 T cell receptor beta chains reported below all come from one sample, sequenced in a study of control samples from healthy donors and cancer patients. Profiled with immunoSEQ multiplex PCR; TCRdb holds only in-frame clones, not every one. The table lists around 180,000 clones, 90% to 95% of them singletons. The source material was blood. The origin of the receptors is a woman younger than 30 in good health.

V is TRBV25-1 and J is TRBJ2-3; 11 nucleotides line up with TRBD2. With V trimmed by 6 bases and J by 10 bases, 12 bases remained unmatched. Germline assignment: CDR1 MGHDK and CDR2 SYGVNS. The CDR3 totals 15 residues. CDR3 nucleotides: TGTGCCAGCAGAACTAGCGGGGGCCCTTCGGGGGCGCAGTATTTT. Amino acid sequence: CASRTSGGPSGAQYF.

The chain employs TRBV28 and TRBJ1-5; 9 positions agree with TRBD1. The germline V gene encodes CDR1 MDHEN and CDR2 SYDVKM. The trim removed 6 bases at V and 4 bases at J, leaving 4 bases unmatched. CDR3 length: 14 amino acids. CDR3 DNA sequence: TGTGCCAGCAGGCCCGGGACAGGGAATCAGCCCCAGCATTTT. Protein product: CASRPGTGNQPQHF.

The chain employs TRBV7-9 and TRBJ1-1, with D perhaps TRBD1 (5 bases). V was cut by 5 bases and J by 3 bases, with 16 bases left in between. This CDR3 has 15 residues. The germline CDR1 and CDR2 sequences are SEHNR and FQNEAQ (reference sequence). The CDR3 spells CASSPSWGMDTEAFF. The CDR3 DNA reads TGTGCCAGCAGCCCGAGTTGGGGGATGGACACTGAAGCTTTCTTT.

This sequence joins TRBV18 and TRBJ1-1; 10 positions agree with TRBD1. This CDR3 has 16 amino acids. The germline gives CDR1 KGHSH, CDR2 LQKENI. Trimming cost V 3 bases and J 0 bases; bases outside gene matches: 4. This CDR3 is CASSPGQGRMNTEAFF. The CDR3 DNA sequence: TGTGCCAGCTCACCGGGACAGGGGCGTATGAACACTGAAGCTTTCTTT.

The CDR3, as DNA: TGTGCCAGCAGTCAAAGGCCCGGTAGGCAGTTCTTC. Protein sequence: CASSQRPGRQFF. This sequence joins TRBV11-2 and TRBJ2-1; the D is unclear. The germline gives CDR1 SGHAT, CDR2 FQNNGV. The V end lost 6 bases, the J end lost 12 bases, and 15 bases lay between the germline ends. The CDR3 is made up of 12 amino acids. The full variable domain, its missing parts supplied by reference TRBV11-2 and TRBJ2-1, is EAGVAQSPRYKIIEKRQSVAFWCNPISGHATLYWYQQILGQGPKLLIQFQNNGVVDDSQLPKDRFSAERLKGVDSTLKIQPAKLEDSAVYLCASSQRPGRQFFGPGTRLTVL.

This chain links TRBV7-9 with TRBJ1-1; 8 nucleotides align to TRBD1. V dropped 5 bases and J dropped 1; count of bases not matched to a gene: 3. The CDR3 runs to 14 residues. Germline V gene sequence: CDR1 SEHNR, CDR2 FQNEAQ (reference sequence). The CDR3 sequence: CASSGTGSNTEAFF. CDR3 coding DNA: TGTGCCAGCAGCGGGACAGGTTCGAACACTGAAGCTTTCTTT. Together with reference TRBV7-9 and TRBJ1-1, the CDR3 gives the full variable domain: DTGVSQNPRHKITKRGQNVTFRCDPISEHNRLYWYRQTLGQGPEFLTYFQNEAQLEKSRLLSDRFSAERPKGSFSTLEIQRTEQGDSAMYLCASSGTGSNTEAFFGQGTRLTVV.

This chain joins TRBV20-1 and TRBJ1-1; D is perhaps TRBD1 (6 bases). CDR3 length: 13 amino acids. Between the trimmed V and J ends, which lost 3 bases and 6 bases, there was a span of 14 bases. In germline, CDR1 is DFQATT, CDR2 SNEGSKA (reference sequence). This CDR3 reads CSASKGGKPEAFF. The DNA of the CDR3 is TGCAGTGCTAGTAAGGGGGGCAAACCTGAAGCTTTCTTT.

This chain uses TRBV20-1 with TRBJ2-3; D gene uncertain. Germline V gene sequence: CDR1 DFQATT, CDR2 SNEGSKA (reference sequence). The CDR3 sequence is 10 residues long. CDR3 in amino acids: CAYIAGTQYF. The CDR3 nucleotides read TGCGCCTACATAGCCGGTACGCAGTATTTT.

The CDR3 nucleotides read TGTGCCAGCAGCACCCGACAGGGGGGGAGTGAAAAACTGTTTTTT. Amino acids: CASSTRQGGSEKLFF. J is TRBJ1-4 and V is TRBV9, with TRBD1 matching over 9 bases. The CDR3 consists of 15 residues. CDR1 and CDR2 from the germline V gene are SGDLS and YYNGEE. With V trimmed by 4 bases and J by 7 bases, 8 bases remained unmatched.